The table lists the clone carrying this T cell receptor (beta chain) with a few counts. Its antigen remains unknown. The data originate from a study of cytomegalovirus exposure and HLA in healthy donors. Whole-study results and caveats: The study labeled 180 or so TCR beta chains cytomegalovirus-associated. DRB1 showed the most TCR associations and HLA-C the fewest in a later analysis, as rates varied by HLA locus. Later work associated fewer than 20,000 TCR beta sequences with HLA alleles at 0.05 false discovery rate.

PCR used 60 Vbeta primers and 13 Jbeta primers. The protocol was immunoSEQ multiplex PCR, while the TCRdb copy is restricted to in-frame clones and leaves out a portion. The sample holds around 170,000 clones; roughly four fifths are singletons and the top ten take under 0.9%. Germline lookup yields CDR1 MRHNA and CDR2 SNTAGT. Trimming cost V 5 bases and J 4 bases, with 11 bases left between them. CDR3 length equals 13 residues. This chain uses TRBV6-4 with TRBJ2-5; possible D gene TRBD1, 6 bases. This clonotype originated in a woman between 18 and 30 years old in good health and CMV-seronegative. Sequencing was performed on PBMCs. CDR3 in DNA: TGTGCCAGCAGTATACTAGGGGGAGAGACCCAGTACTTC. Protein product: CASSILGGETQYF.